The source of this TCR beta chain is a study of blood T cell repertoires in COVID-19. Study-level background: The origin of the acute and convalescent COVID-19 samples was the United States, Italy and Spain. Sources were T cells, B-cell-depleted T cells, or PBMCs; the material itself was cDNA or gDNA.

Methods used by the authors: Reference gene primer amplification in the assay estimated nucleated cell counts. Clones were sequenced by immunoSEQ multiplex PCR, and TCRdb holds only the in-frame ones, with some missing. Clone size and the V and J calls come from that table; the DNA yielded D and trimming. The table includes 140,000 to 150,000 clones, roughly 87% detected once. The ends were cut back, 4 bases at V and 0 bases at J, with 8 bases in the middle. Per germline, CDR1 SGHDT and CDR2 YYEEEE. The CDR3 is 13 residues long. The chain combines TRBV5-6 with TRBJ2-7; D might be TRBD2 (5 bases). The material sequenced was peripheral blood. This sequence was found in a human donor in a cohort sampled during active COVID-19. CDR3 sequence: CASSDGLSYEQYF. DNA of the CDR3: TGTGCCAGCAGCGACGGACTCTCCTACGAGCAGTACTTC.